One sample yielded the 27 T cell receptor beta chains listed below, sequenced in a study of blood T cells in healthy people across ages. A second PCR, run for roughly 7 to 12 cycles, used a sample-barcoded 5' primer plus a J-beta primer mix. TCRdb reprocessed the 5' RACE reads with MiXCR, giving one entry per CDR3 protein. The top ten hold over 10% of the sample, which has approximately 800,000 distinct CDR3 sequences, about 36% seen once. The sample comprised blood. The receptor set was obtained from a man aged 18 to 29 in good health.

V and J are TRBV7-9 and TRBJ2-3; 10 nucleotides line up with TRBD1. The CDR3 runs to 15 residues. Germline assignment: CDR1 SEHNR and CDR2 FQNEAQ (reference sequence). After removal of 5 bases from V and 4 bases from J, the junction contained 6 bases not matched to a gene. The CDR3 DNA reads as TGTGCCAGCAGCCAGACAGGGGGCGAGCCAGATACGCAGTATTTT. Its translation: CASSQTGGEPDTQYF.

The genes are TRBV6-2 or TRBV6-3 and TRBJ2-5; tentatively, D is TRBD2 (6 bases). CDR3 size: 15 residues. V lost 5 bases and J 5 bases, leaving 18 bases between the germline ends. Germline lookup yields CDR1 MNHEY and CDR2 SVGEGT. CDR3 loop: CASSKRLGRGETQYF. CDR3 bases: TGTGCCAGCAGTAAACGACTAGGCCGGGGGGAGACCCAGTACTTC.

This chain joins TRBV7-2 and TRBJ1-2; D unclear. This CDR3 is built from 16 residues. CDR1 is SGHTA and CDR2 is FQGNSA in the germline V gene. The germline V and J ends were trimmed by 5 bases and 7 bases, with 23 bases remaining between them. The DNA of the CDR3 is TGTGCCAGCAGCCCGGACTTTGTGGGGTCCGTGAGTGGCTACACCTTC. Protein: CASSPDFVGSVSGYTF. The entire variable domain, with the rest obtained from reference TRBV7-2 and TRBJ1-2, is as follows: GAGVSQSPSNKVTEKGKDVELRCDPISGHTALYWYRQSLGQGLEFLIYFQGNSAPDKSGLPSDRFSAERTGGSVSTLTIQRTQQEDSAVYLCASSPDFVGSVSGYTFGSGTRLTVV.

In its sample, this clonotype was seen a few times. The rearrangement joins TRBV12-3 or TRBV12-4 to TRBJ1-5, with D possibly matching TRBD1 (6 bases). The CDR3 totals 13 residues. Between the trimmed V and J ends, which lost 5 bases and 3 bases, there was a span of 8 bases. CDR3 sequence (DNA): TGTGCCAGCAGTACAGGGTTCAATCAGCCCCAGCATTTT. Amino acids: CASSTGFNQPQHF.

This clonotype was found many times. The gene calls are TRBV4-1 and TRBJ2-5, with TRBD1 as a possible D gene (7 bases). This CDR3 has 16 residues. V dropped 5 bases and J dropped 2 bases, with 18 bases sitting between them. Germline V CDR1 and CDR2: MGHRA, YSYEKL. DNA of the CDR3: TGCGCCAGCAGCTTAACAGTCCAGGGGGGTCAAGAGACCCAGTACTTC. Translating it yields CASSLTVQGGQETQYF.

V usage is TRBV9 and J usage is TRBJ2-4, with D perhaps matching TRBD1 (5 bases). The DNA end is a closer match to TRBJ2-7, so the J assignment may be wrong. The CDR3 extends over 19 amino acids. The germline gives CDR1 SGDLS, CDR2 YYNGEE. DNA of the CDR3: TGTGCCAGCACCACCGGACGAGGACAACCGTCCTTTGGTCCCTTCGAGCAGTACTTC. Its protein is CASTTGRGQPSFGPFEQYF.

This clonotype was seen many times. This chain uses TRBV7-3 with TRBJ2-5; 11 bases fit TRBD2. This CDR3 is 16 amino acids long. The J segment lost 2 bases and the V segment lost 2 bases, leaving 4 bases of the junction unmatched. CDR1 is SGHTA and CDR2 is FQGTGA in the germline V gene. The CDR3: CASSLSRLAGQETQYF. In nucleotides, the CDR3 is TGTGCCAGCAGCTTATCTCGACTAGCGGGACAAGAGACCCAGTACTTC.

This clonotype occurred once. This rearrangement joins TRBV5-1 to TRBJ2-4, with 8 bases matching TRBD2. The CDR3 contains 13 residues. CDR1 and CDR2 from the germline V gene are SGHRS and YFSETQ. The J segment lost 13 bases and the V segment lost 2 bases, leaving 8 bases of the junction unmatched. In DNA form, the CDR3 reads TGCGCCAGCAGCTTCCGGGAGGGAGGGGAGCAGTACTTC. Protein product: CASSFREGGEQYF. The entire variable domain, with the rest obtained from reference TRBV5-1 and TRBJ2-4, is as follows: KAGVTQTPRYLIKTRGQQVTLSCSPISGHRSVSWYQQTPGQGLQFLFEYFSETQRNKGNFPGRFSGRQFSNSRSEMNVSTLELGDSALYLCASSFREGGEQYFGAGTRLSVL.

CDR3 sequence: CSGAGNYGYTF. CDR3 in DNA: TGCAGCGGAGCAGGGAACTATGGCTACACCTTC. The V gene is TRBV29-1, the J gene TRBJ1-2, with D perhaps TRBD1 (5 bases). The CDR3 runs to 11 residues. The germline gives CDR1 SQVTM, CDR2 ANQGSEA. V gave up 7 bases and J gave up 2 bases, with 8 bases separating them. The full variable domain, completed using reference TRBV29-1 and TRBJ1-2, is SAVISQKPSRDICQRGTSLTIQCQVDSQVTMMFWYRQQPGQSLTLIATANQGSEATYESGFVIDKFPISRPNLTFSTLTVSNMSPEDSSIYLCSGAGNYGYTFGSGTRLTVV.

The chain links TRBV7-8 to TRBJ2-4; TRBD2 matches at 12 bases. The last part of the DNA fits TRBJ2-5 better; the J call may be wrong. Germline CDR1 is SGHVS and CDR2 is FQNEAQ. The CDR3 has 18 residues. Here the CDR3 DNA reads TGTGCCAGCAGCTTACCTACTAGCGGGGGGCGTAAACAAGAGACCCAGTACTTC. Translation: CASSLPTSGGRKQETQYF.

V is TRBV24-1 and J is TRBJ2-5, with TRBD1 matching 7 bases. This CDR3 comprises 16 residues. Germline CDR1 KGHDR, CDR2 SFDVKD. V lost 0 bases, J lost 4 bases, and 7 bases stayed unmatched. DNA for the CDR3: TGTGCCACCAGTGATTTGGCGAAGAAGGGGGCAGAGACCCAGTACTTC. The encoded protein is CATSDLAKKGAETQYF.

V and J are TRBV7-6 and TRBJ2-1; D is undetermined. Germline V gene data show CDR1 as SGHVS and CDR2 as FNYEAQ. The V gene lost 5 bases and the J gene lost 10 bases, with 18 bases spanning the gap. The CDR3 is 14 amino acids. The chain's CDR3 is CASSPEVSLPEQFF. The CDR3 DNA reads TGTGCCAGCAGCCCGGAAGTTTCTCTCCCGGAGCAGTTCTTC.

This clonotype showed up many times. A read error is possible here, since a much larger clone lies one base away. J is TRBJ2-7 and V is TRBV6-1, with 11 bases lining up with TRBD1. V shed 5 bases and J 3 bases; nucleotides not matched to a gene: 3. The CDR3 runs to 14 residues. The germline CDR1 and CDR2 sequences are MNHNS and SASEGT. DNA of the CDR3: TGTGCCAGCAGTACCGGGACAGGGGGCTACGAGCAGTACTTC. Protein sequence: CASSTGTGGYEQYF.

J is TRBJ2-1 and V is TRBV30; 12 bases line up with TRBD2. The CDR3 is 13 residues long. With V trimmed by 3 bases and J by 9 bases, 3 bases remained unmatched. The germline V gene encodes CDR1 GTSNPN and CDR2 SVGIG (reference sequence). This chain's CDR3 is CAWRGLAGSEQFF. The DNA for the CDR3 is TGTGCCTGGAGAGGACTAGCGGGGTCTGAGCAGTTCTTC.

The CDR3 loop is CASSGDRDYGYTF. CDR3 sequence (DNA): TGTGCCAGCAGTGGTGACAGAGACTATGGCTACACCTTC. This chain links TRBV7-3 with TRBJ1-2; possible D gene TRBD1, 5 bases. V lost 6 bases, J lost 3 bases, and 11 bases lay in between. CDR1 and CDR2 (germline): SGHTA, FQGTGA. The CDR3 sequence is 13 residues long.

This chain joins TRBV5-1 and TRBJ2-1, with a tentative D call TRBD2 (5 bases). This CDR3 comprises 11 residues. The V and J ends lost 5 bases and 10 bases respectively, with 10 bases between them. Per germline, CDR1 SGHRS and CDR2 YFSETQ. The CDR3 DNA follows: TGCGCCAGCAGGCCTAGAGGGGAGCAGTTCTTC. It yields the protein CASRPRGEQFF.

The V call is TRBV9, the J call TRBJ2-3, with 8 bases lining up with TRBD1. The germline gives CDR1 SGDLS, CDR2 YYNGEE. The V segment lost 3 bases and the J segment 6 bases; nucleotides outside the gene matches: 6. The length of the CDR3 is 14 residues. For the CDR3, the DNA is TGTGCCAGCAGCGGGGGGCAGGGGGCGGATACGCAGTATTTT. Its translation is CASSGGQGADTQYF.

V and J are TRBV6-1 and TRBJ2-3; 11 bases map to TRBD2. J was trimmed by 4 bases and V by 5 bases; bases with no gene match: 14. Per germline, CDR1 MNHNS and CDR2 SASEGT. This CDR3 region has 18 residues. CDR3: CASSRGALAGGRADTQYF. In DNA form, the CDR3 reads TGTGCCAGCAGTCGGGGGGCATTAGCGGGGGGGAGGGCAGATACGCAGTATTTT.

This sequence joins TRBV4-3 and TRBJ2-2; D could derive from TRBD1 or TRBD2 (5 bases each). The CDR3 spans 16 residues. The germline CDR1 and CDR2 sequences are LGHNA and YSLEER. V lost 3 bases, J lost 0 bases, and 11 bases lay in between. CDR3 in DNA: TGCGCCAGCAGCCATGCACGGGGCCCGAACACCGGGGAGCTGTTTTTT. Encoded protein: CASSHARGPNTGELFF.

At least ten counts were recorded for this clonotype. The chain uses TRBV7-2 and TRBJ2-7; TRBD1 matches 9 bases. V lost 4 bases, J lost 4 bases, and 5 bases stayed unmatched. Germline-derived CDR1 and CDR2 are SGHTA and FQGNSA. This CDR3 comprises 14 residues. DNA for the CDR3: TGTGCCAGCAGCTCAACAGGGGGCAAATACGAGCAGTACTTC. Protein product: CASSSTGGKYEQYF.

This clonotype has a count of ten or more. The chain has TRBV6-5 and TRBJ2-5; D perhaps matches TRBD1 (5 bases). The ends were cut back, 6 bases at V and 3 bases at J, with 8 bases in the middle. Germline lookup yields CDR1 MNHEY and CDR2 SVGAGI. CDR3 length: 12 residues. CDR3 in amino acids: CASRKTEETQYF. In DNA, the CDR3 is TGTGCCAGCAGGAAGACAGAAGAGACCCAGTACTTC.

The V and J genes are TRBV15 and TRBJ2-1, with D possibly matching TRBD1 (6 bases). CDR3 length: 14 amino acids. Per germline, CDR1 LNHNV and CDR2 YYDKDF (reference sequence). The V and J ends lost 4 bases and 7 bases respectively, with 14 bases between them. The CDR3 loop reads CATSKVKQGNEQFF. The DNA for the CDR3 is TGTGCCACCAGCAAAGTTAAACAGGGAAATGAGCAGTTCTTC.

This clonotype was seen a few times. This chain uses TRBV7-9 with TRBJ2-3; D perhaps matches TRBD2 (6 bases). V gave up 7 bases and J gave up 7 bases, with 21 bases separating them. The germline gives CDR1 SEHNR, CDR2 FQNEAQ (reference sequence). This CDR3 has 15 residues. The CDR3 bases are TGTGCCAGCACCAAGGGGCAGGGAGGTCAGAATACGCAGTATTTT. Protein sequence: CASTKGQGGQNTQYF.

The CDR3 loop is CASKQGTSPYNEQFF. The CDR3 DNA sequence: TGTGCCAGCAAACAGGGGACCTCACCCTACAATGAGCAGTTCTTC. The chain joins TRBV6-1 to TRBJ2-1, with TRBD1 matching 7 bases. J was trimmed by 2 bases and V by 7 bases; bases with no gene match: 8. From germline, CDR1 is MNHNS and CDR2 SASEGT. This CDR3 is 15 amino acids long.

Of note for this clonotype: Since a much larger clone is just one base distant, this may be a read error. V gene TRBV29-1 combines with J gene TRBJ2-1; 8 positions agree with TRBD1. The germline gives CDR1 SQVTM, CDR2 ANQGSEA. The length of the CDR3 is 13 residues. The ends lost 6 bases at V and 2 bases at J; junction bases unmatched: 3. This CDR3 reads CSVPGQAYNEQFF. In DNA, the CDR3 is TGCAGCGTCCCGGGACAGGCCTACAATGAGCAGTTCTTC.

This clonotype was seen ten or more times. The V call is TRBV7-6, the J call TRBJ2-7, with D tentatively TRBD1 (6 bases). The length of the CDR3 is 12 residues. Trimming pared 5 bases from V and 6 bases from J, leaving 11 bases between. Germline V gene sequence: CDR1 SGHVS, CDR2 FNYEAQ. This chain's CDR3 is CASSPDRREQYF. CDR3 DNA sequence: TGTGCCAGCAGCCCGGACAGACGCGAGCAGTACTTC.

The rearrangement links TRBV20-1 to TRBJ2-4; D uncertain. Matching the DNA end better, TRBJ2-5 makes the J call doubtful. The CDR3 is 10 residues long. Germline V gene lookup returns CDR1 DFQATT and CDR2 SNEGSKA (reference sequence). CDR3 protein: CSAELGTQYF. CDR3 sequence (DNA): TGCAGTGCTGAGCTTGGGACCCAGTACTTC.